These T cell receptor beta chains were read from a single sample in a study of spatial heterogeneity in lung cancer. TCRdb itself ran the 5' RACE reads through MiXCR, one entry per CDR3 protein. The sample yields tens of thousands of distinct CDR3 sequences, about an eighth seen once. The sample was PBMCs, taken at surgery. Source of these receptors: a male donor with early-stage non-small cell lung cancer. Both conserved end residues are part of each CDR3. A D gene is named only where the DNA matches it firmly. Where a row states a size, it is once, few, many or the class of an expanded clone; other rows omit it.

d_call j_call v_call clone_size cdr3_nt cdr3_aa
NA TRBJ2-7 TRBV10-2 many TGCGCCAGCAGTGTGGACCTACTTGATAAGCAGTACTTC CASSVDLLDKQYF
NA TRBJ2-2 TRBV11-3 NA TGTGCCAGCAGCTCCGACTTTGAAACCGGGGAGCTGTTTTTT CASSSDFETGELFF
NA TRBJ1-4 TRBV3-1 few TGTGCCAGCACAAAGACGGGAAGATCAACTAATGAAAAACTGTTTTTT CASTKTGRSTNEKLFF
NA TRBJ1-5 TRBV28 many TGTGCCAGCAATCCCCCCAATCAGCCCCAGCATTTT CASNPPNQPQHF
TRBD1 TRBJ1-6 TRBV30 few TGTGCCTGGAGGACACAGGGGGCGAGCAATAATTCACCCCTCCACTTT CAWRTQGASNNSPLHF
NA TRBJ1-2 TRBV25-1 NA TGTGCCAGCAGTGTAGGGGTGTATGGCTACACCTTC CASSVGVYGYTF
NA TRBJ2-7 TRBV20-1 many TGCAGTGCTAGCTACCTTGGCAGCGACTCCTACGAGCAGTACTTC CSASYLGSDSYEQYF
NA TRBJ2-7 TRBV6-2/TRBV6-3 few TGTGCCAGCAGTTACTCGAGGAATAGGGTCTACGAGCAGTACTTC CASSYSRNRVYEQYF
NA TRBJ2-2 TRBV4-1 NA TGCGCCAGCAGCCAACCAGGGACCAACACCGGGGAGCTGTTTTTT CASSQPGTNTGELFF
TRBD2 TRBJ2-2 TRBV10-3 NA TGTGCCATCAGTGAAGTTGCGGGAGTCGTCACCGGGGAGCTGTTTTTT CAISEVAGVVTGELFF
NA TRBJ2-1 TRBV28 NA TGTGCCAGCACCCCCGGGGGTAACTACAATGAGCAGTTCTTC CASTPGGNYNEQFF
NA TRBJ1-1 TRBV29-1 many TGCAGCGTGTTCCAGGGTTATGGGAACACTGAAGCTTTCTTT CSVFQGYGNTEAFF
TRBD1 TRBJ2-5 TRBV5-4 many TGTGCCAGCAGCTTGGCAGGGGGAAAGGAGACCCAGTACTTC CASSLAGGKETQYF